Sequencing of this T cell receptor (beta chain) was carried out in a study of T cells after yellow fever vaccination (dated by TCRdb to between 2018 and 2021). Looking at the study overall: The SMART-Seq v4 Ultra Low Input RNA kit was used to prepare libraries from fractions with low cell numbers. To follow T-cell clones before and after both primary and booster YFV17D yellow fever vaccination, bulk TCR alpha and beta repertoires underwent longitudinal sequencing. Two healthy male donors, one aged 18 to 29 and one aged 30 to 40 years, were included in the cohort. Bulk PBMC replicates and cell subsets were isolated from blood drawn at multiple timepoints before and after both primary and secondary immunization. Broader findings and caveats from the paper: A small share of clonotypes occurred in both CD4 and CD8 compartments, likely arising from convergent recombination. The secondary T-cell response was found to be weaker but faster than the primary response, with a peak reached on day 5 rather than on day 15. Computational filtering was required because FACS-sorted repertoires could contain abundant contaminating clonotypes from the bulk population. Because only two donors were included in the study, the extent to which the findings can be generalized is limited. After the booster, most of the clones that had expanded following primary vaccination were detected again (roughly 96% of CD4 and 88% of CD8), which suggests that memory was broadly maintained.

For CDR1 and CDR2, the germline V gene (reference sequence) lists SGHNT and YYREEE. Taken from cysteine to phenylalanine, the CDR3 has 14 residues. The read is trimmed to its CDR3 DNA, 42 bases read in frame from base 1. V and J are trimmed by 4 bases and 3 bases, and the gene matches miss 4 bases of the junction. This clonotype was seen more than once but under ten times. Its specific antigen is unknown. No base-level quality is on record; no much larger clone is a single base apart. The treatment or condition label here, explained by the study, means: live attenuated yellow fever vaccine strain. PBMCs were isolated from peripheral blood using a standard Ficoll-Paque protocol. Dynabeads CD4 and CD8 positive selection kits were used to isolate CD4 and CD8 T-cell fractions. TriZol was used to extract RNA from bulk PBMCs, CD4 and CD8 fractions, and dextramer-positive and dextramer-negative fractions.

TCR cDNA was synthesized by 5'RACE template switching, through which a universal primer site and unique molecular identifiers were introduced. Priming of cDNA synthesis was performed from both the TCR alpha and TCR beta constant segments. Library amplification used two PCR steps, and the second PCR step added sample barcodes and sequencing adapters. Sequencing of libraries was performed on Illumina HiSeq 2500 (2x100 bp) or NovaSeq (2x150 bp). The source study handled its data this way. Reads were demultiplexed and collapsed into UMI consensus sequences with MIGEC, and V(D)J alignment was performed with MiXCR. Using edgeR on replicate PBMC samples, clonotypes were called vaccine-responding if FDR was below 0.01 and the log2 fold change was above 5 up to day 15. Bulk clonotypes were assigned CD4 or CD8 identity according to which sequenced CD4 or CD8 repertoire held them at higher abundance. TCRdb redid the processing of the public reads, applying fastp at Q25 and MiXCR, and retained in-frame beta chains. One record per CDR3 amino acid sequence lists the most common genes and DNA. These V and J calls are TCRdb output, not the study's own analysis. Recorded for this sample are fewer than 85,000 distinct CDR3 sequences; roughly 8% of them occurred a single time. Roughly two fifths of the sample lies in the top ten.

Sequencing was performed on CD8+ T cells sorted from PBMCs, taken on the day of the yellow fever booster vaccination. The receptor's source is a young man who received the YFV17D yellow fever vaccine. The V and J genes are TRBV5-4 and TRBJ2-1; 7 bases in the junction line up with TRBD1. The CDR3 reads as follows: CASSPWDSYNEQFF. The bases are TGTGCCAGCAGCCCATGGGACAGCTACAATGAGCAGTTCTTC. Where the CDR3 stops, the reference TRBV5-4 and TRBJ2-1 genes take over; the full variable domain is ETGVTQSPTHLIKTRGQQVTLRCSSQSGHNTVSWYQQALGQGPQFIFQYYREEENGRGNFPPRFSGLQFPNYSSELNVNALELDDSALYLCASSPWDSYNEQFFGPGTRLTVL.